Reported below is one T cell receptor beta chain. The antigen is not known. Expressed TCRB transcripts were sequenced because the entire RNA isolate underwent reverse transcription. Assay used: immunoSEQ multiplex PCR; TCRdb lists only in-frame clones, some missing. This table has 150,000 to 200,000 clones, about 8.3% appearing once. The data were obtained in a study of beta chain features in type 1 diabetes. At the level of the study: Healthy donors and patients showed comparable age, gender and cell yields. Overall study findings and caveats: Among type 1 diabetes patients, VDJ junctions had fewer insertions and more deletions. Moderate but significant shortening of TCRB CDR3s was recorded in all four CD4+ subsets from Type 1 diabetes patients. Naive, central memory and Treg TCRB repertoires seemed to resemble each other more closely in patients than they did in healthy donors. Any HLA type influence on TCRB rearrangement was left unresolved here.

The sequenced material came from central memory CD4+ T cells from blood. This receptor was taken from a young woman with type 1 diabetes.

In nucleotides, the CDR3 is TGTGCCAGCAGCGTGACTAGCGGGAGCGCGGAGACCCAGTACTTC. It specifies CASSVTSGSAETQYF. The gene calls are TRBV2 and TRBJ2-5, with 12 bases lining up with TRBD2. Trimming removed 6 bases from V and 5 bases from J; junction bases left unmatched: 7. The CDR3 is made up of 15 amino acids. CDR1 and CDR2 from the germline V gene are SNHLY and FYNNEI.